This T cell receptor beta chain derives from a study of T cell responses to AZD1222 COVID-19 vaccine. General study results and limits: The sample set comprised mostly white British donors with more females, and clonal diversity was possibly underestimated.

V was cut by 4 bases and J by 4 bases, with 10 bases left in between. This CDR3 spans 13 amino acids. The germline gives CDR1 MNHEY, CDR2 SVGAGI. Comment on this clone: Its antigen is not identified.

TCRdb keeps only in-frame clones here, not all; method: immunoSEQ multiplex PCR. Of 75,000 to 95,000 clones in the sample, roughly 90% were seen once. The chain is built from TRBV6-5 and TRBJ1-2; D perhaps matches TRBD1 (5 bases). The sequencing used peripheral blood, collected on day 0 of AZD1222 vaccination. This sequence was found in an adult in good health. CDR3 loop: CASSSKQVYGYTF. In DNA, the CDR3 is TGTGCCAGCAGTTCAAAACAGGTCTATGGCTACACCTTC.